The next 18 T cell receptor beta chains were all read from a single sample in a study of T cells in Graves' hyperthyroidism and ophthalmopathy. Amplified regions were TCR beta CDR3 sequences from RNA transcripts. An initial round of RT-PCR targeting the TCR CDR3 relied on the HTBI primer set. TCRdb passed the multiplex PCR reads through MiXCR, listing each CDR3 protein once. The profile shows 300,000 to 450,000 distinct CDR3 sequences, 14% of them singletons. The sample consisted of blood. The receptors stem from a woman aged 30 to 39 with Graves' ophthalmopathy.

The chain couples TRBV28 to TRBJ2-7; 7 positions match TRBD1. The CDR3 sequence is 15 residues long. CDR1 is MDHEN and CDR2 is SYDVKM in the germline V gene. With V trimmed by 4 bases and J by 5 bases, 11 bases remained unmatched. This CDR3 is CASSWTDQGVDEQYF. The CDR3 DNA is TGTGCCAGCAGTTGGACAGACCAGGGGGTTGACGAGCAGTACTTC.

This clonotype was found many times. The CDR3, as DNA: TGTGCCAGCAGGATACTCGGACAGTACAAACCTGAAAAACTGTTTTTT. Its translation: CASRILGQYKPEKLFF. The V and J genes are TRBV2 and TRBJ1-4, with a weak D call TRBD1 (6 bases). Trimming left V 6 bases short and J 7 bases short, with 21 bases between. Germline V lookup: CDR1 SNHLY, CDR2 FYNNEI. This CDR3 is 16 amino acids long.

This clonotype was seen repeatedly, ten times or more. The chain joins TRBV10-3 to TRBJ1-5; no firm D call. Trimming shortened V by 9 bases and J by 0 bases, and 12 bases separated the two germline ends. The CDR3 runs to 14 residues. Germline CDR1 and CDR2: ENHRY and SYGVKD. The CDR3 protein is CAISPIGSNQPQHF. Written as DNA, the CDR3 is TGTGCCATTAGCCCGATTGGTAGCAATCAGCCCCAGCATTTT.

The sample holds many counts of this clonotype. This chain connects TRBV4-1 to TRBJ1-2, with 9 bases fitting TRBD1. Germline V gives CDR1 MGHRA, CDR2 YSYEKL. CDR3 size: 14 residues. V dropped 0 bases and J dropped 5; count of bases not matched to a gene: 1. The CDR3 DNA sequence: TGCGCCAGCAGCCAAGAGGGGACAGGGTATGGCTACACCTTC. Protein: CASSQEGTGYGYTF.

This clonotype came up many times. This sequence joins TRBV28 and TRBJ1-3; D not certain. Germline loops: CDR1 MDHEN, CDR2 SYDVKM. Trimming removed 6 bases from V and 3 bases from J, with 15 bases in between. This CDR3 is built from 15 residues. The CDR3 bases are TGTGCCAGCAGCCCGATTTTAGGGATTGGAAACACCATATATTTT. Protein sequence: CASSPILGIGNTIYF.

There are many counts of this clonotype. This chain joins TRBV6-1 and TRBJ2-7, with 7 bases fitting TRBD1. The CDR3 is made up of 13 amino acids. Germline V gene data show CDR1 as MNHNS and CDR2 as SASEGT. The V and J ends lost 3 bases and 2 bases, in that order; junction bases with no gene match: 1. The CDR3 region is CASSEDRPYEQYF. Written as DNA, the CDR3 is TGTGCCAGCAGTGAGGACAGGCCCTACGAGCAGTACTTC.

Note on this clonotype: It is likely a read error, because the conserved phenylalanine at the end of the CDR3 is missing. The genes are TRBV5-1 and TRBJ2-1; D tentatively reads TRBD1 or TRBD2 (5 bases each). The length of the CDR3 is 15 residues. Trimming left V 2 bases short and J 3 bases short, with 12 bases between. Germline V CDR1 and CDR2: SGHRS, YFSETQ. As DNA, the CDR3 is TGCGCCAGCAGCTTCCGTCGGGACGGCTACAATGAGCAGTTCCTC. It codes for CASSFRRDGYNEQFL.

This clonotype came up many times. DNA for the CDR3: TGTGCCAGCAGCGCCCCCAGGGATACTGGTATTCAGCCCCAGCATTTT. Translation gives CASSAPRDTGIQPQHF. The V and J genes are TRBV28 and TRBJ1-5, with D tentatively TRBD1 (5 bases). Trimming shortened V by 6 bases and J by 6 bases, and 21 bases separated the two germline ends. The germline gives CDR1 MDHEN, CDR2 SYDVKM. There are 16 residues in the CDR3.

This clonotype has at least ten counts. This rearrangement joins TRBV7-3 to TRBJ2-3; possibly TRBD2 for D (5 bases). The CDR3 totals 16 residues. With 2 bases removed from V and 5 bases from J, the gap between germline ends came to 17 bases. Germline CDR1 SGHTA, CDR2 FQGTGA. In nucleotides, the CDR3 is TGTGCCAGCAGCTTATACGGACTGAGAGGCGGAGATACGCAGTATTTT. Protein sequence: CASSLYGLRGGDTQYF.

In its sample, this clonotype was seen many times. This chain connects TRBV27 to TRBJ2-5, with 14 positions matching TRBD2. Germline values: CDR1 MNHEY, CDR2 SMNVEV (reference sequence). This CDR3 spans 18 amino acids. The J segment lost 5 bases and the V segment lost 1 base, leaving 9 bases of the junction unmatched. The CDR3 region is CASSLYPPTSGGAETQYF. CDR3 in DNA: TGTGCCAGCAGTTTATACCCCCCGACTAGCGGGGGGGCGGAGACCCAGTACTTC.

This clonotype showed up many times. At one end, the junction sequence differs from germline, possibly due to a read error. The CDR3, as DNA: TGCAGTGCGAGAGGTATAGTAGCGAGCTCCTACGAGCAGTACTTC. It yields the protein CSARGIVASSYEQYF. This chain links TRBV20-1 with TRBJ2-7, with D tentatively TRBD2 (5 bases). In germline, CDR1 is DFQATT, CDR2 SNEGSKA (reference sequence). The CDR3 loop spans 15 amino acids.

Concerning this clonotype: A much larger clone differs by one base, so this may be a read error. V usage is TRBV11-2 and J usage is TRBJ2-5; TRBD2 aligns across 8 bases. The germline V gene has CDR1 SGHAT and CDR2 FQNNGV. The CDR3 spans 13 residues. The CDR3 loop is CASTPGLGETPYF. For the CDR3, the DNA is TGTGCCAGCACCCCGGGACTAGGGGAGACCCCGTACTTC.

This clonotype was counted at least ten times. This chain uses TRBV7-2 with TRBJ2-7, with D possibly matching TRBD1 (7 bases). The CDR3 loop spans 15 amino acids. Germline V gene data show CDR1 as SGHTA and CDR2 as FQGNSA. V lost 3 bases and J 5 bases, leaving 17 bases between the germline ends. CDR3 bases: TGTGCCAGCAGCTTTGGATCGTCCAGGGGGGACGAGCAGTACTTC. Protein: CASSFGSSRGDEQYF. Full variable domain (remainder filled in from reference TRBV7-2 and TRBJ2-7): GAGVSQSPSNKVTEKGKDVELRCDPISGHTALYWYRQSLGQGLEFLIYFQGNSAPDKSGLPSDRFSAERTGGSVSTLTIQRTQQEDSAVYLCASSFGSSRGDEQYFGPGTRLTVT.

This clonotype has a count of ten or more. V gene TRBV12-3 or TRBV12-4 combines with J gene TRBJ1-1; perhaps TRBD1 as D (5 bases). The CDR3 is 12 residues long. V was clipped by 7 bases and J by 5 bases, with 11 bases between them. The CDR3 region has the DNA TGTGCCAGCACCCCTAGGGGAACTGAAGCTTTCTTT. Translation gives CASTPRGTEAFF.

This clonotype was seen ten or more times. The chain couples TRBV28 to TRBJ2-7; TRBD2 agrees at 13 bases. This CDR3 comprises 15 residues. CDR1 is MDHEN, CDR2 SYDVKM, per germline. V shed 8 bases, J shed 2 bases, and the junction held 6 bases outside the gene matches. The CDR3 region is CASGTSGAPTYEQYF. In DNA form, the CDR3 reads TGTGCCAGCGGGACTAGCGGGGCTCCAACCTACGAGCAGTACTTC.

This clonotype rates as medium-sized. This chain uses TRBV18 with TRBJ1-1; D gene unclear. Germline CDR1 KGHSH, CDR2 LQKENI. This CDR3 is 13 amino acids long. The V gene lost 3 bases and the J gene lost 1 base, with 6 bases spanning the gap. The CDR3 DNA follows: TGTGCCAGCTCACCGGTTCGGAACACTGAAGCTTTCTTT. Translated, it gives CASSPVRNTEAFF.

This clonotype was observed at least ten times. V is TRBV12-3 or TRBV12-4 and J is TRBJ2-5, with D tentatively TRBD1 (6 bases). This CDR3 comprises 13 residues. V was pared by 2 bases and J by 5 bases, with 9 bases between. The CDR3 sequence: CASSLSGVETQYF. CDR3 sequence (DNA): TGTGCCAGCAGTTTATCAGGGGTGGAGACCCAGTACTTC.

There are many counts of this clonotype. The chain combines TRBV30 with TRBJ1-6; D unclear. The CDR3 spans 15 residues. Germline CDR1 is GTSNPN and CDR2 is SVGIG (reference sequence). Trimming took 2 bases from V and 6 from J, leaving 14 bases between them. The CDR3 loop reads CAWSRPTAVNSPLHF. CDR3 in DNA: TGTGCCTGGAGTCGACCGACGGCAGTTAATTCACCCCTCCACTTT.